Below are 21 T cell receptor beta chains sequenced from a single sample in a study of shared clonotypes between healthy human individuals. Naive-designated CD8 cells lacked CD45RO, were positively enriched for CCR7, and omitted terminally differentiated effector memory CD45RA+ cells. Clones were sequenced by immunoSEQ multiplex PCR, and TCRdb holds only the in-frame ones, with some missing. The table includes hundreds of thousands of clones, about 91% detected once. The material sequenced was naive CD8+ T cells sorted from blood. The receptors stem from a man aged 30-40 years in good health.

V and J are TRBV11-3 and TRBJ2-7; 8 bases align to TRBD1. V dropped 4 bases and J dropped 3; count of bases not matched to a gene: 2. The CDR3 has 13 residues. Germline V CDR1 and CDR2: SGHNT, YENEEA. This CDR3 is CASSYGTGYEQYF. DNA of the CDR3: TGTGCCAGCAGCTACGGGACAGGCTACGAGCAGTACTTC. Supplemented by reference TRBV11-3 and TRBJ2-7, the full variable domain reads EAGVVQSPRYKIIEKKQPVAFWCNPISGHNTLYWYLQNLGQGPELLIRYENEEAVDDSQLPKDRFSAERLKGVDSTLKIQPAELGDSAVYLCASSYGTGYEQYFGPGTRLTVT.

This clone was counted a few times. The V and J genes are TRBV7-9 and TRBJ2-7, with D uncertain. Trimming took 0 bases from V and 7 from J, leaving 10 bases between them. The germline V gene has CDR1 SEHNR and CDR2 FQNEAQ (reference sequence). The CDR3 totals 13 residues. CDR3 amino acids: CASSLAPRPEQYF. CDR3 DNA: TGTGCCAGCAGCTTAGCACCCAGGCCAGAGCAGTACTTC.

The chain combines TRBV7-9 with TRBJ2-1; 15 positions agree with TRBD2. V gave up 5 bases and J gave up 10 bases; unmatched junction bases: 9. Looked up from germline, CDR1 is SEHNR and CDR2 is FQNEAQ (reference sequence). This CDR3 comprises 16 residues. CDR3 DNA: TGTGCCAGCAGCCCACCTGGACTAGCGGGAGGGTACGAGCAGTTCTTC. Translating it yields CASSPPGLAGGYEQFF. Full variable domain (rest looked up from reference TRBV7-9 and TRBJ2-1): DTGVSQNPRHKITKRGQNVTFRCDPISEHNRLYWYRQTLGQGPEFLTYFQNEAQLEKSRLLSDRFSAERPKGSFSTLEIQRTEQGDSAMYLCASSPPGLAGGYEQFFGPGTRLTVL.

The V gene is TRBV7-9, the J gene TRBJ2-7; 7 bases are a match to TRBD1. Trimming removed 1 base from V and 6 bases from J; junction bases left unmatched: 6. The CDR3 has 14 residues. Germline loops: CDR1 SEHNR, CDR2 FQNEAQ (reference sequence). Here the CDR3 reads CASSLVQGVAEQYF. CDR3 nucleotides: TGTGCCAGCAGCTTAGTCCAGGGGGTTGCCGAGCAGTACTTC.

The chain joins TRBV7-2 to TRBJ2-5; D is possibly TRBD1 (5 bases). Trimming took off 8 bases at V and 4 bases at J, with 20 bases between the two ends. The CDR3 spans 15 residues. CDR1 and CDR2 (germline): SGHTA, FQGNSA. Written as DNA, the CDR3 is TGTGCCAGCTGGGAAGGGGCCGCAAGTGGAGAGACCCAGTACTTC. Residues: CASWEGAASGETQYF.

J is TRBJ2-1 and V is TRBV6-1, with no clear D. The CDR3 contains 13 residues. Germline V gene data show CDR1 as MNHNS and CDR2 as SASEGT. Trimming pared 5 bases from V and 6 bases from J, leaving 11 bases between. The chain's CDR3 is CASSLPGSNEQFF. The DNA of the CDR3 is TGTGCCAGCAGTCTGCCGGGCAGCAATGAGCAGTTCTTC.

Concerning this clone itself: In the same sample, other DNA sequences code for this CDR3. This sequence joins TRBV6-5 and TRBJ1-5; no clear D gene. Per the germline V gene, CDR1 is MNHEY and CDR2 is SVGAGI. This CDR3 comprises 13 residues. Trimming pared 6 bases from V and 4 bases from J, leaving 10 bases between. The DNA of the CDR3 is TGTGCCAGCAGCTACGGGCCTAATCAGCCCCAGCATTTT. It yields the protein CASSYGPNQPQHF.

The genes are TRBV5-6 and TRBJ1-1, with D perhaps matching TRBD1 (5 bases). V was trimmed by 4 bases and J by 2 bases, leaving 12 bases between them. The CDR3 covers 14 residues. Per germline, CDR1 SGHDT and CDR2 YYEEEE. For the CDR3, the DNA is TGTGCCAGCAGCCTAATCACAGGAAACACTGAAGCTTTCTTT. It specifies CASSLITGNTEAFF.

The CDR3 nucleotides read TGTGCCAGCAGCGTAGTGGGCGGGACAGGGGTCCCGAGCACAGATACGCAGTATTTT. Its translation: CASSVVGGTGVPSTDTQYF. The chain links TRBV9 to TRBJ2-3; 10 positions match TRBD1. Unmatched junction bases numbered 10, after V lost 0 bases and J lost 0 bases. The CDR3 length is 19 residues. Germline loops: CDR1 SGDLS, CDR2 YYNGEE.

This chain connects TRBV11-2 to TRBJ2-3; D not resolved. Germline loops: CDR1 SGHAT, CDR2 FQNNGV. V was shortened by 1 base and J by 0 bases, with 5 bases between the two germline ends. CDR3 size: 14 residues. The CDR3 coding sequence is TGTGCCAGCAGCTTAGGGCAGAGCACAGATACGCAGTATTTT. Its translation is CASSLGQSTDTQYF.

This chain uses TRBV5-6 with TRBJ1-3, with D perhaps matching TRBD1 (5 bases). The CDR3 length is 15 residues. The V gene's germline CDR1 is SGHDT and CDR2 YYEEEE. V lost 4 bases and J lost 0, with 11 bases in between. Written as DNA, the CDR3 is TGTGCCAGCAGCGGGGGAGGCGGCTCTGGAAACACCATATATTTT. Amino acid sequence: CASSGGGGSGNTIYF.

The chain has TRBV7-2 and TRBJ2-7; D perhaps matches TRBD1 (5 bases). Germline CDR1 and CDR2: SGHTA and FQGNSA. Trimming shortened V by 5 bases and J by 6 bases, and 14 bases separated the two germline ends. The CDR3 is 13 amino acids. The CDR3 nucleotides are TGTGCCAGCAGCCCCAACCCGGACACCGAGCAGTACTTC. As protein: CASSPNPDTEQYF.

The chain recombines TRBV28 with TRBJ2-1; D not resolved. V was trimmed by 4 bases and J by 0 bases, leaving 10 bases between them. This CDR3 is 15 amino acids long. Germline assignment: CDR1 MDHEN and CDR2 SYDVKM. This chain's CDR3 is CASSSYLRSYNEQFF. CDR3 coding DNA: TGTGCCAGCAGTTCCTACCTCCGCTCCTACAATGAGCAGTTCTTC.

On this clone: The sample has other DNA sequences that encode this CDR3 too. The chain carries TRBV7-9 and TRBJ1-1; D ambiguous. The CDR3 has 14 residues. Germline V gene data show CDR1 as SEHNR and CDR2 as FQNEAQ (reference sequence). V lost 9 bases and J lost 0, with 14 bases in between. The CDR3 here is CASSREGVNTEAFF. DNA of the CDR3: TGTGCCAGTAGCAGAGAGGGCGTGAACACTGAAGCTTTCTTT.

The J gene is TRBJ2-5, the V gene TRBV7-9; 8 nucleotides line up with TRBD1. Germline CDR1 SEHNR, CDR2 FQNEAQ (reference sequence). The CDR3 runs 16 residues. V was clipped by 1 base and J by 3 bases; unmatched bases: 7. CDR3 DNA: TGTGCCAGCAGCTTAGACTTGTCGACAGGGGAAGAGACCCAGTACTTC. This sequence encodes CASSLDLSTGEETQYF.

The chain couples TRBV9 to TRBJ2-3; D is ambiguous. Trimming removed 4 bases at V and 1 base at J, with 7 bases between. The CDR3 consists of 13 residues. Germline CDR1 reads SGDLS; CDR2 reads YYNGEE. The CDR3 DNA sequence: TGTGCCAGCAGCCCTGGGGGCACAGATACGCAGTATTTT. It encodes CASSPGGTDTQYF.

CDR3 region: CASSPGTLQTGELFF. CDR3 in DNA: TGTGCCAGCAGCCCTGGGACTCTGCAGACCGGGGAGCTGTTTTTT. The gene calls are TRBV7-6 and TRBJ2-2; possible D gene TRBD2, 6 bases. Deletions cut 5 bases from V and 5 bases from J, with 15 bases between. Germline V gene data show CDR1 as SGHVS and CDR2 as FNYEAQ. This CDR3 has 15 amino acids.

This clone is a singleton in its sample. CDR3 DNA: TGTGCCAGCAGCTTGGTCCCCCCGACAGTGAACACTGAAGCTTTCTTT. Translation: CASSLVPPTVNTEAFF. The chain uses TRBV5-5 and TRBJ1-1; maybe TRBD1 (5 bases). The CDR3 runs 16 residues. Deletions cut 0 bases from V and 0 bases from J, with 12 bases between. Germline V gene data show CDR1 as SGHKS and CDR2 as YYEKEE (reference sequence). Full variable domain (missing parts from reference TRBV5-5 and TRBJ1-1): DAGVTQSPTHLIKTRGQQVTLRCSPISGHKSVSWYQQVLGQGPQFIFQYYEKEERGRGNFPDRFSARQFPNYSSELNVNALLLGDSALYLCASSLVPPTVNTEAFFGQGTRLTVV.

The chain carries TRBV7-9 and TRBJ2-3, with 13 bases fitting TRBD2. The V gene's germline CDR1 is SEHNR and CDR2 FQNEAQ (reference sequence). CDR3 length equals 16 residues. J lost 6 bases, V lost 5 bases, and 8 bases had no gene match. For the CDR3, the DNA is TGTGCCAGCAGCCCACCGACTAGCGGGAGGTCTGATACGCAGTATTTT. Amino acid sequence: CASSPPTSGRSDTQYF.

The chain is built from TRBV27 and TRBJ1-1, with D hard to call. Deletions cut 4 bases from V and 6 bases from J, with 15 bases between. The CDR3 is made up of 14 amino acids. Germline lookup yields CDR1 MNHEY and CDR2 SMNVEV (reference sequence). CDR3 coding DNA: TGTGCCAGCAGTTGGCAGGCGCAGCGCCCTGAAGCTTTCTTT. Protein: CASSWQAQRPEAFF.

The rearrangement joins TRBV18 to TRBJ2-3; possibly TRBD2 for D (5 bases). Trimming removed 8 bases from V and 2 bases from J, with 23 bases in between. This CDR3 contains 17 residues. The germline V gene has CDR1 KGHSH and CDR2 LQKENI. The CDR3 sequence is CASTSQVGESNTDTQYF. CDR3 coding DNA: TGTGCCAGCACATCCCAGGTCGGGGAGAGTAACACAGATACGCAGTATTTT.